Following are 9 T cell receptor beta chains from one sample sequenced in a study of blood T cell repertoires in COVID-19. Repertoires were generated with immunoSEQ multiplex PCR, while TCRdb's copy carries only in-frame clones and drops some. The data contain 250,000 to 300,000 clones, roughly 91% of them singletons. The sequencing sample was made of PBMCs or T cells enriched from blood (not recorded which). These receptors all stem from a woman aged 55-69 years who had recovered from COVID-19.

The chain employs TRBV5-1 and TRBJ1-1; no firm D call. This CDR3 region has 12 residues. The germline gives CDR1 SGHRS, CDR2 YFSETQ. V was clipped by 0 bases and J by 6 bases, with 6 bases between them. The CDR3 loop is CASSLDGSEAFF. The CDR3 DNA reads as TGCGCCAGCAGCTTGGATGGCTCTGAAGCTTTCTTT.

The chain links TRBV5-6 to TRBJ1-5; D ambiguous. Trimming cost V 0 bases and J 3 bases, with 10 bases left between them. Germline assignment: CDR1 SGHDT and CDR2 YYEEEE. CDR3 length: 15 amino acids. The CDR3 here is CASSLGQALNQPQHF. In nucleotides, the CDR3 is TGTGCCAGCAGCTTGGGGCAGGCCCTCAATCAGCCCCAGCATTTT. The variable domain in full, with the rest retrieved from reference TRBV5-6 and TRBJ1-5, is DAGVTQSPTHLIKTRGQQVTLRCSPKSGHDTVSWYQQALGQGPQFIFQYYEEEERQRGNFPDRFSGHQFPNYSSELNVNALLLGDSALYLCASSLGQALNQPQHFGDGTRLSIL.

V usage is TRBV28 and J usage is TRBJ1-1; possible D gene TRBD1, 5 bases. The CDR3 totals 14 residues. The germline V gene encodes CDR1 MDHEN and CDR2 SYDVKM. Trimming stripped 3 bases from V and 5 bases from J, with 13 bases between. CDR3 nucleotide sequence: TGTGCCAGCAGTTTTGGGGCTAGGGGAACTGAAGCTTTCTTT. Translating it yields CASSFGARGTEAFF.

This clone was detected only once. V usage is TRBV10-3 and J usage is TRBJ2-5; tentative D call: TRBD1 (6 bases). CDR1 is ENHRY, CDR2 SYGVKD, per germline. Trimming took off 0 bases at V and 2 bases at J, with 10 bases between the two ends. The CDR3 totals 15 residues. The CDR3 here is CAISESPDRQETQYF. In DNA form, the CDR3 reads TGTGCCATCAGTGAGTCCCCGGACAGACAAGAGACCCAGTACTTC.

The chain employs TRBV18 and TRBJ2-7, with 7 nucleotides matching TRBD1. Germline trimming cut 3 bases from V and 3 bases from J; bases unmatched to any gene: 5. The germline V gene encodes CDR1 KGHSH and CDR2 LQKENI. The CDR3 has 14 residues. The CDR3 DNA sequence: TGTGCCAGCTCACCCCGTCAGGGGGACTACGAGCAGTACTTC. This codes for CASSPRQGDYEQYF.

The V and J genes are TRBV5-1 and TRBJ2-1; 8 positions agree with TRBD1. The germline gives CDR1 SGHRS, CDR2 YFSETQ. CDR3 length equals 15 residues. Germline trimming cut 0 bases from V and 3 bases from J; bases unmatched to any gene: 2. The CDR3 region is CASSLDGTGYNEQFF. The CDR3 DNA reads TGCGCCAGCAGCTTGGACGGGACAGGCTACAATGAGCAGTTCTTC.

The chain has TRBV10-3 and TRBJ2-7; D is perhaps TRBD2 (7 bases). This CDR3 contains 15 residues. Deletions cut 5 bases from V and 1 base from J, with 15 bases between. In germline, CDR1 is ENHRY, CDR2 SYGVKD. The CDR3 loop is CAISPGTTGSYEQYF. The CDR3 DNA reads TGTGCCATCAGTCCCGGGACTACAGGGTCCTACGAGCAGTACTTC.

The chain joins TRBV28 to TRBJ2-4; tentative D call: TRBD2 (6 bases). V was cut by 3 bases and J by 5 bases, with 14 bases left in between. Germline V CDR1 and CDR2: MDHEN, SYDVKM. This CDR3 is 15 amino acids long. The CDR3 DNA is TGTGCCAGCAGTTTTTCGGCGGGAATCGAAAACATTCAGTACTTC. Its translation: CASSFSAGIENIQYF.

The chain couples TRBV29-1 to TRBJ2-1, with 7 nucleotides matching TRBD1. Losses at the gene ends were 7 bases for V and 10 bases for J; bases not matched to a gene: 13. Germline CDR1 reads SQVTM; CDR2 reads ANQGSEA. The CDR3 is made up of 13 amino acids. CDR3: CSAWDRGPHEQFF. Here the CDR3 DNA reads TGCAGCGCCTGGGACAGAGGCCCCCACGAGCAGTTCTTC.